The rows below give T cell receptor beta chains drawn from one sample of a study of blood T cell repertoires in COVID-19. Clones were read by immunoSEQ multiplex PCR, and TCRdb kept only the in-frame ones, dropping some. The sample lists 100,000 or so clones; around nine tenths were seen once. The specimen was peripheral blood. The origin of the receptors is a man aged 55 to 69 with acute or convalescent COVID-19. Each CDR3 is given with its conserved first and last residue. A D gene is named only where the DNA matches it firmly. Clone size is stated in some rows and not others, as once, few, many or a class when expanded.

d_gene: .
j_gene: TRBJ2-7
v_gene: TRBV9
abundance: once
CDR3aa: CASSVGSGVYDEQYF
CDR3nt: TGTGCCAGCAGCGTAGGTAGTGGAGTCTACGACGAGCAGTACTTC

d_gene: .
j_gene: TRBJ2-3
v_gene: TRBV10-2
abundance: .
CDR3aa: CASSGSDTQYF
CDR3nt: TGCGCCAGCAGTGGAAGCGATACGCAGTATTTT

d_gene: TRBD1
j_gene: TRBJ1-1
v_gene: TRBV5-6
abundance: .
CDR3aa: CASSLQGLATEAFF
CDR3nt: TGTGCCAGCAGCTTACAGGGGTTGGCCACTGAAGCTTTCTTT

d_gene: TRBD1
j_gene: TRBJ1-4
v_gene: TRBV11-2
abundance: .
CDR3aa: CASSLGSHGGQGAKLFF
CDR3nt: TGTGCCAGCAGCTTGGGATCCCACGGAGGACAGGGAGCAAAACTGTTTTTT

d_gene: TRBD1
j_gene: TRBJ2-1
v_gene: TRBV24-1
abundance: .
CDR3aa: CATSERTGGKTFF
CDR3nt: TGTGCCACCAGTGAAAGGACAGGGGGCAAAACGTTCTTC

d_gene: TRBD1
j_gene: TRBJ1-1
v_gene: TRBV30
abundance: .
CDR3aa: CAWSSPQGAGIEAFF
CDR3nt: TGTGCCTGGAGCTCACCTCAGGGGGCAGGAATTGAAGCTTTCTTT

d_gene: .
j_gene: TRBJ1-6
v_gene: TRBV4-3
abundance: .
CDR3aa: CASSQEQGSPLHF
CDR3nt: TGCGCCAGCAGCCAAGAGCAGGGCTCACCCCTCCACTTT

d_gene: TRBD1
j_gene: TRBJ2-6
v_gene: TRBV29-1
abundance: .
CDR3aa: CSVETGPGANVLTF
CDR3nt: TGCAGCGTGGAGACAGGGCCTGGGGCCAACGTCCTGACTTTC

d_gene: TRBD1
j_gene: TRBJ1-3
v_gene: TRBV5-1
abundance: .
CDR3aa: CASSLAGGISGNTIYF
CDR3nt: TGCGCCAGCAGCTTAGCAGGGGGAATATCTGGAAACACCATATATTTT

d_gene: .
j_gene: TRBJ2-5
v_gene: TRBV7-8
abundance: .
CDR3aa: CASSTQSRGGETQYF
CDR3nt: TGTGCCAGCTCCACACAGAGCAGAGGGGGAGAGACCCAGTACTTC

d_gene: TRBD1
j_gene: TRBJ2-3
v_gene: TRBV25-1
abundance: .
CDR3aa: CASGDRGTDTQYF
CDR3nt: TGTGCCAGTGGGGACAGGGGTACAGATACGCAGTATTTT

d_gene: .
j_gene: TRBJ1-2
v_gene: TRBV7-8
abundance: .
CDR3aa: CASSLEARGTYGYTF
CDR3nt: TGTGCCAGCAGCTTAGAGGCCAGGGGTACCTATGGCTACACCTTC

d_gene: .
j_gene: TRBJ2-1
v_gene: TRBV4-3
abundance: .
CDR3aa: CASSHTRGEQFF
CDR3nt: TGCGCCAGCAGCCATACCAGGGGTGAGCAGTTCTTC

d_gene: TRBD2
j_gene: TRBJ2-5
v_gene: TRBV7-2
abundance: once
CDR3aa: CASSLGSSGGTQETQYF
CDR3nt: TGTGCCAGCAGCTTAGGCTCTAGCGGGGGGACCCAAGAGACCCAGTACTTC

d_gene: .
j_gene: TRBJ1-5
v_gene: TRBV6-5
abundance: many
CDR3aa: CASTSGVDQPQHF
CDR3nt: TGTGCCAGCACCTCAGGGGTGGATCAGCCCCAGCATTTT

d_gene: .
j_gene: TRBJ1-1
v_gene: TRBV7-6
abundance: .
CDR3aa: CASSPIPGINTEAFF
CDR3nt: TGTGCCAGCAGCCCGATTCCAGGGATTAACACTGAAGCTTTCTTT

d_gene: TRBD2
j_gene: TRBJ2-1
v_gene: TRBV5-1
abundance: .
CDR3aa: CASGAPSGSYHNEQFF
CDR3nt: TGCGCCAGCGGAGCCCCAAGCGGGAGTTACCACAATGAGCAGTTCTTC

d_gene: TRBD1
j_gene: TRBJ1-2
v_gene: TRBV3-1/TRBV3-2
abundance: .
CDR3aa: CASGRDSYYGYTF
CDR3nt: TGTGCCAGCGGAAGGGACAGCTACTATGGCTACACCTTC

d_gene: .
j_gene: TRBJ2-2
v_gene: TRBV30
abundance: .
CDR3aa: CAWVPPPGNTGELFF
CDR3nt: TGTGCCTGGGTGCCCCCGCCGGGAAACACCGGGGAGCTGTTTTTT

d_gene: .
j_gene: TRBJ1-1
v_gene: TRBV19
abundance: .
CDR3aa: CASSLGSSNTEAFF
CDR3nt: TGTGCCAGTAGTCTAGGTTCCTCGAACACTGAAGCTTTCTTT

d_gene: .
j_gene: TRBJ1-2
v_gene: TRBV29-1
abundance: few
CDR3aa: CSVGAGYGYTF
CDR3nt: TGCAGCGTAGGGGCAGGCTATGGCTACACCTTC

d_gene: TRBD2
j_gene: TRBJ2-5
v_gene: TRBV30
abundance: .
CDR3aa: CAWSQVRLAGGSLETQYF
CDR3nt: TGTGCCTGGAGTCAAGTCCGACTAGCGGGAGGAAGTTTGGAGACCCAGTACTTC

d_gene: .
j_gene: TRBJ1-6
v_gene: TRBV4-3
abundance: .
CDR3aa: CASSPHSYNSPLHF
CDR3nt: TGCGCCAGCAGCCCCCACAGCTATAATTCACCCCTCCACTTT

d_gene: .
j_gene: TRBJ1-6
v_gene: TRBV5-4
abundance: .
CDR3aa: CASSYAGRDNSPLHF
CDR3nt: TGTGCCAGCAGCTACGCTGGCAGGGATAATTCACCCCTCCACTTT

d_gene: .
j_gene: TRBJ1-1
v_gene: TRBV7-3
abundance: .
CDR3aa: CASSLWQGHAEAFF
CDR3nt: TGTGCCAGCAGCTTATGGCAGGGTCACGCTGAAGCTTTCTTT

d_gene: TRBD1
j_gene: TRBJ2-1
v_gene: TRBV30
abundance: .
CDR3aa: CAWRDQTGKSYNEQFF
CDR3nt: TGTGCCTGGAGAGATCAGACAGGGAAGTCCTACAATGAGCAGTTCTTC

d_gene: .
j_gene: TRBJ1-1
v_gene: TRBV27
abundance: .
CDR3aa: CASRPYRAVMNTEAFF
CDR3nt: TGTGCCAGCAGACCTTACAGGGCGGTTATGAACACTGAAGCTTTCTTT

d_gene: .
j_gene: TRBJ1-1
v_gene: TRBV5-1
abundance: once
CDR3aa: CASSLVAGQNTEAFF
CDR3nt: TGCGCCAGCAGCTTGGTTGCGGGCCAGAACACTGAAGCTTTCTTT

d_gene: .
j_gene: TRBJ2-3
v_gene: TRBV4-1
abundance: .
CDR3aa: CASSQGEGTRIRDTQYF
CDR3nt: TGCGCCAGCAGCCAAGGGGAAGGGACAAGGATTCGCGATACGCAGTATTTT

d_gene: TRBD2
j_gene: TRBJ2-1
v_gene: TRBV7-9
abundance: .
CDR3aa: CASSPRLAGSYNEQFF
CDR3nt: TGTGCCAGCAGCCCCCGACTAGCGGGGAGCTACAATGAGCAGTTCTTC

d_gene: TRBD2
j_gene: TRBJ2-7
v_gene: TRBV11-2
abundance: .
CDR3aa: CASSLSGGGVEQYF
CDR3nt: TGTGCCAGCAGCTTATCTGGCGGGGGGGTTGAGCAGTACTTC

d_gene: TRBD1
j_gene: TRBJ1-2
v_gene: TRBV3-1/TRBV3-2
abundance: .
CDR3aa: CASTEGGRYGYTF
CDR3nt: TGTGCCAGCACCGAAGGGGGCCGCTATGGCTACACCTTC

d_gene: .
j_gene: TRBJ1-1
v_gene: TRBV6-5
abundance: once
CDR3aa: CASSYLGLRGTEAFF
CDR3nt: TGTGCCAGCAGTTACCTGGGCCTCCGGGGAACTGAAGCTTTCTTT

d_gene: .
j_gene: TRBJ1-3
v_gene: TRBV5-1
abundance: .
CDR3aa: CASSLGYGNTIYF
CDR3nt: TGCGCCAGCAGCTTGGGTTATGGAAACACCATATATTTT

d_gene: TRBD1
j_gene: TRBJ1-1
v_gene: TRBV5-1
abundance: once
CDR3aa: CASSSPYDRGSEAFF
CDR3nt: TGCGCCAGCAGCTCCCCCTACGACAGGGGGTCTGAAGCTTTCTTT

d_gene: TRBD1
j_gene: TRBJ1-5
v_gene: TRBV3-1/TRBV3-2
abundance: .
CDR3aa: CASSPTGQGFQPQHF
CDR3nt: TGTGCCAGCAGCCCAACGGGACAGGGATTTCAGCCCCAGCATTTT

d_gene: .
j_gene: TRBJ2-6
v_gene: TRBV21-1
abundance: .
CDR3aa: CASSNRWGGTGANVLTF
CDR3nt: TGTGCCAGCAGCAATCGATGGGGAGGGACTGGGGCCAACGTCCTGACTTTC

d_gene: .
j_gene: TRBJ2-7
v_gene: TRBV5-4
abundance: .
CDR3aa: CASSLASGAVEQYF
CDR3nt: TGTGCCAGCAGCTTGGCGTCAGGGGCGGTCGAGCAGTACTTC

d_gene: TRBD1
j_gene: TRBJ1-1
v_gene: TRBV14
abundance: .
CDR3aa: CASSGQGGKNTEAFF
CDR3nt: TGTGCCAGCAGTGGCCAAGGGGGCAAGAACACTGAAGCTTTCTTT

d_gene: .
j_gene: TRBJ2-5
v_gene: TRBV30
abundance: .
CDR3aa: CAWRDIQETQYF
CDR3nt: TGTGCCTGGCGGGACATCCAAGAGACCCAGTACTTC

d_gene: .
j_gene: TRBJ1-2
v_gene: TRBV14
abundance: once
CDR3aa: CASSALVGTHYGYTF
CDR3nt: TGTGCCAGCAGCGCCCTCGTCGGGACTCACTATGGCTACACCTTC

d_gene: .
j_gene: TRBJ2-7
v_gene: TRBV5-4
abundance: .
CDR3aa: CASSITGYEQYF
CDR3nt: TGTGCCAGCAGCATAACAGGCTACGAGCAGTACTTC

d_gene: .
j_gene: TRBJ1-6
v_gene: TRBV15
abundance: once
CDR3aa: CATSREIDGMTPLHF
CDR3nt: TGTGCCACCAGCAGAGAGATCGACGGGATGACACCCCTCCACTTT